This T cell receptor (beta chain) was observed in a study of T cell responses to AZD1222 COVID-19 vaccine. Here immunoSEQ multiplex PCR was the method, and the copy in TCRdb shows in-frame clones only, minus some. The table shows roughly 130,000 clones, with around 92% occurring only once. The germline CDR1 and CDR2 sequences are LNHDA and SQIVND (reference sequence). The ends lost 3 bases at V and 9 bases at J; junction bases unmatched: 12. CDR3 size: 17 residues. The study's findings and limits: There were mostly white British donors and more females than males, and clonal diversity was possibly underestimated. Regions left unmutated in variants are reportedly the target of nearly half of spike-specific TCRs. The study found vaccine-associated CD4 TCRs spanning spike, dominant at 160-218 and 743-854.

Notes on this clone: Its antigen is as yet unknown.

This sample comprised peripheral blood, obtained on day 0 of AZD1222 vaccination. This rearrangement joins TRBV19 to TRBJ1-6; 9 positions agree with TRBD1. This TCR was recovered from an adult in good health. CDR3 DNA: TGTGCCAGTAGTATCCTCCGGACAGGGGCCACCGTTTCACCCCTCCACTTT. Its protein is CASSILRTGATVSPLHF.